This TCR beta chain stems from a study of OX40 agonist ivuxolimab in advanced cancers. The overall study: Every 2 weeks, patients received ivuxolimab intravenously, dosed at 0.01 to 10 mg/kg. Earlier anti-PD-1, anti-PD-L1 or anti-CTLA-4 therapy was permitted; over 35% had received some.

The repertoire was sequenced with immunoSEQ multiplex PCR; TCRdb's copy has only in-frame clones and lacks some. The sample yields tens of thousands of clones, approximately 90% seen once. Trimming left V 1 base short and J 1 base short, with 19 bases between. This CDR3 region has 18 residues. The V gene's germline CDR1 is SEHNR and CDR2 FQNEAQ (reference sequence). General observations from the study: Both blood CD4+ and CD8+ T cells showed clonal growth by week 6 at 0.1 to 3.0 mg/kg.

A history of autoimmune disease or systemic immunosuppression excluded patients. For this clone: Its antigen is as yet unknown.

Source: CD4+ or CD8+ T cells sorted from blood, taken in a trial of the OX40 agonist ivuxolimab. This clonotype was sampled from an adult with an advanced solid tumor such as melanoma, head and neck, liver or kidney cancer. The chain carries TRBV7-9 and TRBJ1-2; a weak D match, TRBD1 (5 bases). The CDR3 DNA reads TGTGCCAGCAGCTTAGAGAGGGGCCGGGACGGGGATAACTATGGCTACACCTTC. Encoded protein: CASSLERGRDGDNYGYTF. Based on the CDR3 plus reference TRBV7-9 and TRBJ1-2, the full variable domain is DTGVSQNPRHKITKRGQNVTFRCDPISEHNRLYWYRQTLGQGPEFLTYFQNEAQLEKSRLLSDRFSAERPKGSFSTLEIQRTEQGDSAMYLCASSLERGRDGDNYGYTFGSGTRLTVV.